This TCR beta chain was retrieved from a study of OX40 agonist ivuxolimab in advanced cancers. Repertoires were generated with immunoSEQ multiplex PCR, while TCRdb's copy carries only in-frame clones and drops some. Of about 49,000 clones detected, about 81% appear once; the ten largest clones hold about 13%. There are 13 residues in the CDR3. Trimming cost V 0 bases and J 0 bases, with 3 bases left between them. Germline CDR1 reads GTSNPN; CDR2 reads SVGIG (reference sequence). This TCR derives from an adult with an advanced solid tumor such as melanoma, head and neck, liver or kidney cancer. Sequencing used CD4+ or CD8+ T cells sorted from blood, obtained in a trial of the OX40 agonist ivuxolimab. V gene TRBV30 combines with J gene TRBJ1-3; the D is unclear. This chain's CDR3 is CAWSVSSGNTIYF. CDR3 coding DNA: TGTGCCTGGAGTGTAAGCTCTGGAAACACCATATATTTT. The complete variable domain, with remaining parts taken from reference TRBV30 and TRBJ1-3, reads SQTIHQWPATLVQPVGSPLSLECTVEGTSNPNLYWYRQAAGRGLQLLFYSVGIGQISSEVPQNLSASRPQDRQFILSSKKLLLSDSGFYLCAWSVSSGNTIYFGEGSWLTVV.